The 23 T cell receptor beta chains below come from one sample, sequenced in a study of blood T cell repertoires in COVID-19. The protocol was immunoSEQ multiplex PCR, while the TCRdb copy is restricted to in-frame clones and leaves out a portion. The sample shows about 83,000 clones, about 88% of them seen only once. Sequencing input: peripheral blood. Every receptor here comes from a woman of 80 years or more with active or convalescent COVID-19.

This clone was seen only once. The chain employs TRBV27 and TRBJ1-2; no firm D call. V dropped 2 bases and J dropped 4 bases, with 14 bases sitting between them. The CDR3 loop spans 15 amino acids. In germline, CDR1 is MNHEY, CDR2 SMNVEV (reference sequence). The CDR3 reads CASSLGSRLVYGYTF. Written as DNA, the CDR3 is TGTGCCAGCAGTTTAGGGAGTAGGCTGGTCTATGGCTACACCTTC.

The J gene is TRBJ2-3, the V gene TRBV30; 7 bases are a match to TRBD1. J was trimmed by 2 bases and V by 7 bases; bases with no gene match: 9. From germline, CDR1 is GTSNPN and CDR2 SVGIG (reference sequence). The CDR3 runs to 14 residues. The CDR3, as DNA: TGTGCCTCGCGCAGGGGGACACCCACAGATACGCAGTATTTT. This gives the protein CASRRGTPTDTQYF. Complete variable domain (other parts from reference TRBV30 and TRBJ2-3): SQTIHQWPATLVQPVGSPLSLECTVEGTSNPNLYWYRQAAGRGLQLLFYSVGIGQISSEVPQNLSASRPQDRQFILSSKKLLLSDSGFYLCASRRGTPTDTQYFGPGTRLTVL.

This clone was picked up one time. The V and J genes are TRBV12-5 and TRBJ1-3; no clear D gene. Trimming removed 4 bases from V and 0 bases from J, with 13 bases in between. Germline V gene sequence: CDR1 LGHNT, CDR2 FRNRAP. The CDR3 totals 16 residues. CDR3 sequence: CASGSLTDNSGNTIYF. The CDR3 DNA reads as TGTGCTAGTGGTTCACTGACCGACAACTCTGGAAACACCATATATTTT.

V gene TRBV2 combines with J gene TRBJ1-2, with TRBD1 matching over 9 bases. Germline CDR1 reads SNHLY; CDR2 reads FYNNEI. Trimming took 6 bases from V and 4 from J; bases not matched to a gene: 6. The CDR3 totals 14 residues. The CDR3 loop reads CASSAGQGSYGYTF. DNA of the CDR3: TGTGCCAGCAGCGCGGGACAGGGCAGCTATGGCTACACCTTC.

The chain links TRBV27 to TRBJ2-3; 9 positions match TRBD1. The germline gives CDR1 MNHEY, CDR2 SMNVEV (reference sequence). V was clipped by 6 bases and J by 6 bases; unmatched bases: 10. The length of the CDR3 is 15 residues. CDR3 amino acids: CASSLQGALRDTQYF. In DNA, the CDR3 is TGTGCCAGCAGCCTACAGGGGGCTCTCAGGGATACGCAGTATTTT.

This sequence joins TRBV5-6 and TRBJ2-5; TRBD2 might be the D (5 bases). Trimming removed 3 bases at V and 4 bases at J, with 16 bases between. The length of the CDR3 is 15 residues. Looked up from germline, CDR1 is SGHDT and CDR2 is YYEEEE. CDR3: CASSSLRALRETQYF. The CDR3 DNA reads as TGTGCCAGCAGCTCCCTGAGGGCCCTAAGAGAGACCCAGTACTTC.

This clone was detected once. This sequence joins TRBV28 and TRBJ2-5; 7 nucleotides agree with TRBD2. The trim removed 6 bases at V and 0 bases at J, leaving 7 bases unmatched. The germline V gene encodes CDR1 MDHEN and CDR2 SYDVKM. The CDR3 is 15 residues long. This CDR3 is CASRVYGGNQETQYF. The CDR3 DNA sequence: TGTGCCAGCAGGGTTTACGGGGGGAACCAAGAGACCCAGTACTTC.

This rearrangement joins TRBV11-3 to TRBJ2-2, with 10 bases lining up with TRBD2. Losses at the gene ends were 5 bases for V and 6 bases for J; bases not matched to a gene: 6. The CDR3 is made up of 15 amino acids. Germline V CDR1 and CDR2: SGHNT, YENEEA. CDR3 nucleotides: TGTGCCAGCAGCCCACTTAGCGGGGGGCCCGGGGAGCTGTTTTTT. It yields the protein CASSPLSGGPGELFF.

The chain is built from TRBV10-3 and TRBJ1-5; D is perhaps TRBD1 (6 bases). The CDR3 is 14 residues long. V dropped 0 bases and J dropped 6 bases, with 9 bases sitting between them. Per germline, CDR1 ENHRY and CDR2 SYGVKD. The CDR3 is CAISESSGAQPQHF. In DNA form, the CDR3 reads TGTGCCATCAGTGAGTCGTCAGGGGCTCAGCCCCAGCATTTT.

The chain uses TRBV28 and TRBJ2-7; D may be TRBD1 (6 bases). CDR1 is MDHEN and CDR2 is SYDVKM in the germline V gene. The V gene lost 5 bases and the J gene lost 7 bases, with 9 bases spanning the gap. The CDR3 loop spans 11 amino acids. The CDR3 loop is CASSLGTEQYF. The DNA for the CDR3 is TGTGCCAGCAGTCTAGGGACAGAGCAGTACTTC.

The chain has TRBV5-8 and TRBJ1-2, with 12 bases aligning to TRBD1. J was trimmed by 4 bases and V by 4 bases; bases with no gene match: 8. The CDR3 extends over 16 amino acids. Germline CDR1 SGHTS, CDR2 YDEGEE. The CDR3 DNA follows: TGTGCCAGCAGCCCGGGACAGGGGGCGATTTTCTATGGCTACACCTTC. This gives the protein CASSPGQGAIFYGYTF.

The V call is TRBV7-2, the J call TRBJ1-4; 7 bases are a match to TRBD1. Germline V gene lookup returns CDR1 SGHTA and CDR2 FQGNSA. V shed 4 bases and J 5 bases; nucleotides not matched to a gene: 7. The CDR3 runs 15 residues. The CDR3 reads CASSWPGQRNEKLFF. Written as DNA, the CDR3 is TGTGCCAGCAGCTGGCCGGGACAGAGGAATGAAAAACTGTTTTTT.

The J gene is TRBJ1-2, the V gene TRBV7-9; 9 bases are a match to TRBD1. There are 15 residues in the CDR3. Germline CDR1 SEHNR, CDR2 FQNEAQ (reference sequence). The V and J ends lost 0 bases and 5 bases, in that order; junction bases with no gene match: 4. The CDR3 loop is CASSLAGQGSYGYTF. The CDR3 DNA reads TGTGCCAGCAGCTTAGCCGGACAGGGGTCGTATGGCTACACCTTC.

This chain links TRBV27 with TRBJ2-7, with 9 bases matching TRBD1. This CDR3 spans 14 amino acids. Germline V gives CDR1 MNHEY, CDR2 SMNVEV (reference sequence). V trimming: 8 bases; J trimming: 1 base; junction bases outside the gene matches: 6. The CDR3: CASGPGQGSYEQYF. The DNA of the CDR3 is TGTGCCAGCGGCCCGGGACAGGGATCCTACGAGCAGTACTTC.

The chain joins TRBV30 to TRBJ2-5, with TRBD1 as a possible D gene (6 bases). Looked up from germline, CDR1 is GTSNPN and CDR2 is SVGIG (reference sequence). The CDR3 sequence is 15 residues long. Trimming removed 2 bases from V and 2 bases from J, with 15 bases in between. The CDR3: CAWSPQGSRQETQYF. CDR3 in DNA: TGTGCCTGGAGTCCACAGGGAAGTCGGCAAGAGACCCAGTACTTC.

The chain links TRBV5-1 to TRBJ1-2; D call uncertain. Between the trimmed V and J ends, which lost 1 base and 4 bases, there was a span of 11 bases. CDR1 SGHRS and CDR2 YFSETQ come from the germline V gene. The CDR3 loop spans 14 amino acids. The CDR3 bases are TGCGCCAGCAGCTTGTCCCAGGCAGGCTATGGCTACACCTTC. It translates to CASSLSQAGYGYTF.

The chain uses TRBV6-2 or TRBV6-3 and TRBJ2-2; 7 nucleotides agree with TRBD2. The trim removed 6 bases at V and 1 base at J, leaving 5 bases unmatched. The CDR3 totals 15 residues. Germline CDR1 MNHEY, CDR2 SVGEGT. CDR3 in DNA: TGTGCCAGCAGCGACGGGGGGAGGAACACCGGGGAGCTGTTTTTT. It translates to CASSDGGRNTGELFF.

The rearrangement joins TRBV19 to TRBJ1-2, with D possibly TRBD1 on 6 matching bases. The CDR3 has 13 amino acids. V lost 7 bases and J 2 bases, leaving 11 bases between the germline ends. Germline CDR1 is LNHDA and CDR2 is SQIVND (reference sequence). The CDR3 DNA reads TGTGCCAGTACCCGGACAGAGAACTATGGCTACACCTTC. Protein sequence: CASTRTENYGYTF.

This chain links TRBV5-1 with TRBJ2-1; 8 nucleotides agree with TRBD1. V gave up 2 bases and J gave up 2 bases; unmatched junction bases: 3. There are 15 residues in the CDR3. Germline CDR1 and CDR2: SGHRS and YFSETQ. The CDR3 region is CASSLGQGPYNEQFF. As DNA, the CDR3 is TGCGCCAGCAGCTTAGGACAGGGTCCCTACAATGAGCAGTTCTTC.

This clone has more than one count but fewer than ten. The chain links TRBV5-4 to TRBJ2-3, with a tentative D call TRBD2 (7 bases). Germline CDR1 reads SGHNT; CDR2 reads YYREEE (reference sequence). V was pared by 7 bases and J by 1 base, with 19 bases between. The CDR3 has 16 residues. The CDR3 nucleotides read TGTGCCAGCGGACTCCGTGGGGGGGCAGGCACAGATACGCAGTATTTT. Translation: CASGLRGGAGTDTQYF.

The chain employs TRBV7-2 and TRBJ1-5, with 7 bases fitting TRBD1. With V trimmed by 1 base and J by 3 bases, 3 bases remained unmatched. The germline V gene encodes CDR1 SGHTA and CDR2 FQGNSA. The CDR3 length is 15 residues. The CDR3 sequence is CASSLEGAHNQPQHF. CDR3 in DNA: TGTGCCAGCAGCTTAGAGGGGGCCCACAATCAGCCCCAGCATTTT.

The CDR3 reads CAWSVGLMNTEAFF. The CDR3 nucleotides are TGTGCCTGGAGTGTGGGACTTATGAACACTGAAGCTTTCTTT. V is TRBV30 and J is TRBJ1-1; a weak D match, TRBD1 (5 bases). Germline V CDR1 and CDR2: GTSNPN, SVGIG (reference sequence). The CDR3 totals 14 residues. V lost 0 bases and J lost 0, with 8 bases in between.

DNA of the CDR3: TGCGCCAGCAGCCAAGGTACACCGGGACTAGGGCGTTTTCTTAGCACAGATACGCAGTATTTT. Translated, it gives CASSQGTPGLGRFLSTDTQYF. The J gene is TRBJ2-3, the V gene TRBV4-1; 8 bases fit TRBD2. After removal of 1 base from V and 0 bases from J, the junction contained 18 bases not matched to a gene. The germline gives CDR1 MGHRA, CDR2 YSYEKL. CDR3 length equals 21 residues.